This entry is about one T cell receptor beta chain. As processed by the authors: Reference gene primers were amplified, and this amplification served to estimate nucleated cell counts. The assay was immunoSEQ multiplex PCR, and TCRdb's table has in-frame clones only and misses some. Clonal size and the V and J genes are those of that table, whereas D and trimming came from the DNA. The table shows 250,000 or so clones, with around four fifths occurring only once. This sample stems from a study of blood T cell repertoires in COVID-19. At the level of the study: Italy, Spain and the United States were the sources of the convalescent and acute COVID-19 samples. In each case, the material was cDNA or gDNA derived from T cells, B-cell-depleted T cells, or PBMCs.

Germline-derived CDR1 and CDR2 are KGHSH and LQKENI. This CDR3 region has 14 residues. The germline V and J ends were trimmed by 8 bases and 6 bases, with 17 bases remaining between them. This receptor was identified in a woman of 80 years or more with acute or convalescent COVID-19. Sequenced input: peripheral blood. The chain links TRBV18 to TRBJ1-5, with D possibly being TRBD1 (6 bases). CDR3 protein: CASTRQARGQPQHF. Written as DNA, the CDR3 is TGTGCCAGCACCCGACAGGCTCGGGGTCAGCCCCAGCATTTT.